These 3 T cell receptor beta chains came from one sample sequenced in a study of OX40 agonist ivuxolimab in advanced cancers. Sequencing used immunoSEQ multiplex PCR; TCRdb keeps in-frame clones, though not all of them. The sample lists approximately 29,000 clones; roughly 84% were seen once. Sample: CD4+ or CD8+ T cells sorted from blood, taken in a trial of the OX40 agonist ivuxolimab. These receptors were collected from an adult with an advanced solid tumor such as melanoma, head and neck, liver or kidney cancer.

The V call is TRBV2, the J call TRBJ1-2, with D perhaps TRBD1 (6 bases). Germline V gene data show CDR1 as SNHLY and CDR2 as FYNNEI. The CDR3 is made up of 13 amino acids. Trimming took off 1 base at V and 6 bases at J, with 9 bases between the two ends. This chain's CDR3 is CASSEGQGNGYTF. The CDR3, as DNA: TGTGCCAGCAGTGAAGGCCAGGGGAATGGCTACACCTTC.

This clone was seen a few times. The V call is TRBV15, the J call TRBJ2-3, with unresolved D. CDR1 and CDR2 (germline): LNHNV, YYDKDF (reference sequence). CDR3 length: 14 amino acids. V gave up 5 bases and J gave up 1 base, with 10 bases separating them. The CDR3 bases are TGTGCCACCAGCGACCTCGTCCGCACAGATACGCAGTATTTT. This encodes CATSDLVRTDTQYF.

V gene TRBV5-1 combines with J gene TRBJ2-1; D gene uncertain. The germline V and J ends were trimmed by 0 bases and 1 base, with 11 bases remaining between them. Looked up from germline, CDR1 is SGHRS and CDR2 is YFSETQ. The CDR3 is made up of 16 amino acids. CDR3 nucleotide sequence: TGCGCCAGCAGCTTGGGAGCAGACCGGTCCTACAATGAGCAGTTCTTC. Amino acids: CASSLGADRSYNEQFF.